This is a list of T cell receptor beta chains from one sample in a study of blood T cell repertoires in COVID-19. Data came from immunoSEQ multiplex PCR; TCRdb stores just in-frame clones and leaves some out. The sample records about 430,000 clones, over 75% being singletons. What was sequenced was PBMCs or T cells enriched from blood (not recorded which). Every receptor here comes from a woman between 18 and 30 years old who had been exposed to COVID-19. Both conserved end residues are part of each CDR3.

CDR3 protein	V gene	J gene
CASSSILTGGRSYEQYF	TRBV28	TRBJ2-7
CASTPPGLAGERYNEQFF	TRBV25-1	TRBJ2-1
CASSSGTGGFGYTF	TRBV11-2	TRBJ1-2
CASKPGTTSTDTQYF	TRBV27	TRBJ2-3
CASSPPGQGGDIQYF	TRBV9	TRBJ2-4
CATSTRDRANTEAFF	TRBV15	TRBJ1-1
CASSVLGPSYEQYF	TRBV5-1	TRBJ2-7
CASSPTGVGSPLHF	TRBV7-8	TRBJ1-6
CASSELAGGRTDTQYF	TRBV6-1	TRBJ2-3
CASSPDRGKETQYF	TRBV9	TRBJ2-5
CASSISGQGYNEQFF	TRBV5-1	TRBJ2-1
CASPPRSFNEQFF	TRBV5-4	TRBJ2-1
CASSFPGETGELFF	TRBV3-1/TRBV3-2	TRBJ2-2
CASSQGRQGLGEQYF	TRBV4-3	TRBJ2-7
CASSNTQGNYGYTF	TRBV9	TRBJ1-2
CASSEASPGQGFEQYF	TRBV6-1	TRBJ2-7
CASREQTGIPYEQYF	TRBV28	TRBJ2-7
CASSQGNRDSYEQYF	TRBV4-2	TRBJ2-7
CASSPADQSTGSPLHF	TRBV4-2	TRBJ1-6
CASRGWDRLNTGELFF	TRBV2	TRBJ2-2
CASSQSLDGNSGNTIYF	TRBV5-1	TRBJ1-3
CASSLSIGTGGHETQYF	TRBV7-7	TRBJ2-5
CASSPDGQPQETQYF	TRBV4-2	TRBJ2-5
CASSLGGLASGQETQYF	TRBV7-6	TRBJ2-5
CASSPLPSAAGAGELFF	TRBV4-3	TRBJ2-2
CASRGVGNYGYTF	TRBV28	TRBJ1-2
CASIRGGEETQYF	TRBV7-9	TRBJ2-5
CASSRGGSLGKNNEQFF	TRBV19	TRBJ2-1
CASSLTGQGTTEAFF	TRBV7-6	TRBJ1-1
CASSFQGAATEAFF	TRBV5-6	TRBJ1-1
CASSPTRPGTGDEKLFF	TRBV18	TRBJ1-4
CASSTPRGGVPNYEQYF	TRBV7-4	TRBJ2-7